This TCR beta chain was retrieved from a study of cytomegalovirus exposure and HLA in healthy donors. General observations from the study: The study recorded 150 to 200 TCR beta chains that were cytomegalovirus-associated. Immune exposure information available was restricted to CMV serostatus.

Worth noting for this clone: As yet, its antigen is unknown.

The CDR3 runs to 13 residues. J lost 10 bases, V lost 5 bases, and 7 bases had no gene match. CDR1 is SGHAT and CDR2 is FQNNGV in the germline V gene. Amplification used 60 Vbeta primers and 13 Jbeta primers. Produced via immunoSEQ multiplex PCR; TCRdb's table is partial and in-frame only. Found here are approximately 70,000 clones, about four fifths of them singletons; the top ten hold 2.5% to 3.5%. This rearrangement joins TRBV11-2 to TRBJ2-1, with 8 bases identical to TRBD2. The TCR was taken from a woman aged 25 to 45 in good health and CMV-seronegative. Sequenced: PBMCs. CDR3: CASSPSGFGEQFF. CDR3 nucleotides: TGTGCCAGCAGCCCTAGCGGGTTCGGGGAGCAGTTCTTC.